One sample yielded the 23 T cell receptor beta chains listed below, sequenced in a study of blood T cell repertoires in COVID-19. Produced via immunoSEQ multiplex PCR; TCRdb's table is partial and in-frame only. The table lists approximately 360,000 clones, 88% of them singletons. Sequenced: PBMCs or T cells enriched from blood (not recorded which). These receptors came from a woman between 25 and 40 years old with acute COVID-19.

This chain links TRBV5-1 with TRBJ2-7, with 8 bases identical to TRBD2. With V trimmed by 2 bases and J by 3 bases, 13 bases remained unmatched. The CDR3 contains 17 residues. Germline assignment: CDR1 SGHRS and CDR2 YFSETQ. The CDR3 nucleotides read TGCGCCAGCAGCTTTGACACTACTAGCGGATTAAACTACGAGCAGTACTTC. Translating it yields CASSFDTTSGLNYEQYF. Full variable domain (rest looked up from reference TRBV5-1 and TRBJ2-7): KAGVTQTPRYLIKTRGQQVTLSCSPISGHRSVSWYQQTPGQGLQFLFEYFSETQRNKGNFPGRFSGRQFSNSRSEMNVSTLELGDSALYLCASSFDTTSGLNYEQYFGPGTRLTVT.

The rearrangement links TRBV6-5 to TRBJ2-7, with D maybe TRBD2 (5 bases). The CDR3 extends over 15 amino acids. V was shortened by 6 bases and J by 7 bases, with 22 bases between the two germline ends. Germline CDR1 is MNHEY and CDR2 is SVGAGI. The CDR3 nucleotides are TGTGCCAGCAGCCGCCGGGCGGGCCCAAGAGGGGAGCAGTACTTC. Translated, it gives CASSRRAGPRGEQYF.

V usage is TRBV6-5 and J usage is TRBJ2-1, with D tentatively TRBD2 (5 bases). Trimming pared 8 bases from V and 8 bases from J, leaving 19 bases between. This CDR3 contains 14 residues. Germline V lookup: CDR1 MNHEY, CDR2 SVGAGI. CDR3 in DNA: TGTGCCAGCTGCCGAGGAGGACGAAACGATGAGCAGTTCTTC. Translating gives CASCRGGRNDEQFF.

The chain uses TRBV7-9 and TRBJ2-1; the D gene is possibly TRBD2 (6 bases). Looked up from germline, CDR1 is SEHNR and CDR2 is FQNEAQ (reference sequence). The CDR3 length is 17 residues. The V and J ends lost 1 base and 7 bases respectively, with 20 bases between them. The CDR3 loop reads CASSLGGAGNRKNEQFF. CDR3 sequence (DNA): TGTGCCAGCAGCTTAGGCGGGGCGGGAAATCGGAAAAATGAGCAGTTCTTC.

V gene TRBV3-1 (or the pseudogene TRBV3-2) combines with J gene TRBJ1-2, with a weak D call TRBD1 (6 bases). In germline, CDR1 is LGHDT, CDR2 YNNKEL (reference sequence). CDR3 length: 15 amino acids. Trimming took off 0 bases at V and 7 bases at J, with 15 bases between the two ends. CDR3 coding DNA: TGTGCCAGCAGCCAAGAGCAAGGGGGTCGTCGTGGCTACACCTTC. Translating gives CASSQEQGGRRGYTF.

This chain joins TRBV18 and TRBJ2-1; D unclear. The CDR3 totals 12 residues. The V end lost 3 bases, the J end lost 9 bases, and 9 bases lay between the germline ends. CDR1 and CDR2 from the germline V gene are KGHSH and LQKENI. The CDR3 reads CASSPLSSEQFF. The DNA of the CDR3 is TGTGCCAGCTCACCCCTTTCTAGTGAGCAGTTCTTC.

Only a few counts were recorded for this clone. The chain employs TRBV5-1 and TRBJ1-5; D remains ambiguous. The length of the CDR3 is 15 residues. The germline V gene encodes CDR1 SGHRS and CDR2 YFSETQ. Deletions cut 0 bases from V and 4 bases from J, with 11 bases between. As DNA, the CDR3 is TGCGCCAGCAGCTTGGCCGGGAGTAGGAATCAGCCCCAGCATTTT. Encoded protein: CASSLAGSRNQPQHF.

The rearrangement uses TRBV2 and TRBJ1-1; no definite D call. The germline V gene encodes CDR1 SNHLY and CDR2 FYNNEI. V was trimmed by 3 bases and J by 4 bases, leaving 6 bases between them. The CDR3 runs to 12 residues. CDR3 in DNA: TGTGCCAGCAGTGACCCCAGCACTGAAGCTTTCTTT. Translated: CASSDPSTEAFF.

The chain carries TRBV5-1 and TRBJ2-1; D might be TRBD1 (6 bases). From germline, CDR1 is SGHRS and CDR2 YFSETQ. CDR3 size: 15 residues. Trimming cost V 2 bases and J 2 bases, with 11 bases left between them. The CDR3 DNA reads TGCGCCAGCAGCTTTTCAGGGGACCCCTACAATGAGCAGTTCTTC. It specifies CASSFSGDPYNEQFF.

The chain combines TRBV5-4 with TRBJ2-7; 7 positions match TRBD1. The CDR3 runs to 14 residues. The ends lost 0 bases at V and 3 bases at J; junction bases unmatched: 3. Germline assignment: CDR1 SGHNT and CDR2 YYREEE (reference sequence). The CDR3 region is CASSLETGSYEQYF. The CDR3, as DNA: TGTGCCAGCAGCTTGGAGACAGGGAGCTACGAGCAGTACTTC.

The V and J genes are TRBV19 and TRBJ2-3, with D unresolved. Germline V gene data show CDR1 as LNHDA and CDR2 as SQIVND (reference sequence). The CDR3 extends over 16 amino acids. With 2 bases removed from V and 0 bases from J, the gap between germline ends came to 12 bases. In nucleotides, the CDR3 is TGTGCCAGTAGTATACTCTCACCTCAGAGCACAGATACGCAGTATTTT. Translating it yields CASSILSPQSTDTQYF. Drawing the rest from reference TRBV19 and TRBJ2-3, the complete variable domain is DGGITQSPKYLFRKEGQNVTLSCEQNLNHDAMYWYRQDPGQGLRLIYYSQIVNDFQKGDIAEGYSVSREKKESFPLTVTSAQKNPTAFYLCASSILSPQSTDTQYFGPGTRLTVL.

This clone has only a few counts. The chain has TRBV3-1 (or the pseudogene TRBV3-2) and TRBJ2-1, with a possible D match to TRBD2 (6 bases). Trimming removed 0 bases at V and 4 bases at J, with 19 bases between. There are 18 residues in the CDR3. CDR1 and CDR2 from the germline V gene are LGHDT and YNNKEL (reference sequence). The CDR3 protein is CASSQDLIGRDRYNEQFF. The CDR3 DNA is TGTGCCAGCAGCCAAGATCTTATAGGGCGGGACCGGTACAATGAGCAGTTCTTC.

J is TRBJ1-3 and V is TRBV30; 9 nucleotides match TRBD1. The CDR3 spans 14 residues. V gave up 5 bases and J gave up 0 bases; unmatched junction bases: 2. Germline V lookup: CDR1 GTSNPN, CDR2 SVGIG (reference sequence). This CDR3 reads CAWGQGYSGNTIYF. The DNA for the CDR3 is TGTGCCTGGGGACAGGGGTACTCTGGAAACACCATATATTTT.

With respect to this clone: Sequence at one end of the junction differs from germline and may be a read error. This chain uses TRBV3-1 (or the pseudogene TRBV3-2) with TRBJ2-2, with 15 bases identical to TRBD2. The germline V gene encodes CDR1 LGHDT and CDR2 YNNKEL (reference sequence). CDR3 length: 16 residues. In DNA form, the CDR3 reads TGTGCCAGCAGCCAAGGGCTCCCGGGACTAGCGGGGGGGCTGTTTTTT. This sequence encodes CASSQGLPGLAGGLFF.

The CDR3 spells CASSSNRGTSLEPRYEQYF. The CDR3 nucleotides are TGTGCCAGCAGCTCCAACAGAGGGACTAGTTTAGAACCAAGATACGAGCAGTACTTC. This sequence joins TRBV7-2 and TRBJ2-7; 8 bases fit TRBD2. Germline-derived CDR1 and CDR2 are SGHTA and FQGNSA. The CDR3 contains 19 residues. J gave up 4 bases and V 4 bases, and 21 bases lay outside the gene matches.

J is TRBJ1-1 and V is TRBV7-9; 7 nucleotides match TRBD1. Germline V gene sequence: CDR1 SEHNR, CDR2 FQNEAQ (reference sequence). The CDR3 is 16 residues long. Germline trimming cut 6 bases from V and 2 bases from J; bases unmatched to any gene: 12. The CDR3 nucleotides read TGTGCCAGCAGGCGAGGGGGCCCGACTTTCAACACTGAAGCTTTCTTT. This codes for CASRRGGPTFNTEAFF.

The V and J genes are TRBV4-2 and TRBJ2-3, with 16 positions matching TRBD2. The trim removed 5 bases at V and 0 bases at J, leaving 8 bases unmatched. CDR3 length: 19 residues. Per the germline V gene, CDR1 is LGHNA and CDR2 is YNFKEQ. CDR3 sequence (DNA): TGTGCCAGCAGCGGGACTAGCGGGGGGGCCACCTCTAGCACAGATACGCAGTATTTT. Translation gives CASSGTSGGATSSTDTQYF.

This clone came up once. The V gene is TRBV6-5, the J gene TRBJ2-7; D call uncertain. V was trimmed by 10 bases and J by 0 bases, leaving 13 bases between them. The CDR3 is 13 amino acids. Germline CDR1 MNHEY, CDR2 SVGAGI. CDR3 residues: CAILTTPSYEQYF. The CDR3 region has the DNA TGTGCCATCCTAACGACACCCTCCTACGAGCAGTACTTC.

This clone was seen only once. The gene calls are TRBV7-9 and TRBJ2-5, with D perhaps matching TRBD2 (6 bases). The CDR3 is made up of 18 amino acids. The germline V and J ends were trimmed by 5 bases and 0 bases, with 22 bases remaining between them. Germline V lookup: CDR1 SEHNR, CDR2 FQNEAQ (reference sequence). The DNA for the CDR3 is TGTGCCAGCAGCCGCCCCGAAGGGTGGGGGAGGAACCAAGAGACCCAGTACTTC. Its translation is CASSRPEGWGRNQETQYF.

This chain connects TRBV6-5 to TRBJ1-3; TRBD1 is a possible D gene (5 bases). The CDR3 is made up of 16 amino acids. V lost 4 bases and J 1 base, leaving 14 bases between the germline ends. CDR1 is MNHEY, CDR2 SVGAGI, per germline. Here the CDR3 reads CASSFSRGSSGNTIYF. The DNA of the CDR3 is TGTGCCAGCAGTTTCAGTAGGGGCTCTTCTGGAAACACCATATATTTT.

The chain couples TRBV7-2 to TRBJ1-6, with unresolved D. Germline CDR1 is SGHTA and CDR2 is FQGNSA. The CDR3 has 17 residues. V lost 4 bases and J 4 bases, leaving 17 bases between the germline ends. The CDR3 region has the DNA TGTGCCAGCAGCTCGGACCCTTCTTCGGGATATAATTCACCCCTCCACTTT. Translating gives CASSSDPSSGYNSPLHF.

The chain is built from TRBV6-2 or TRBV6-3 and TRBJ1-5; D not certain. Germline assignment: CDR1 MNHEY and CDR2 SVGEGT. The V gene lost 0 bases and the J gene lost 5 bases, with 8 bases spanning the gap. This CDR3 comprises 14 residues. Here the CDR3 DNA reads TGTGCCAGCAGTTACTCGGCCCGTTATCAGCCCCAGCATTTT. This gives the protein CASSYSARYQPQHF.

The chain recombines TRBV6-1 with TRBJ1-6; perhaps TRBD1 as D (6 bases). Germline V CDR1 and CDR2: MNHNS, SASEGT. The CDR3 extends over 15 amino acids. The V end lost 1 base, the J end lost 9 bases, and 13 bases lay between the germline ends. CDR3 loop: CASSEDNRDPSPLHF. CDR3 bases: TGTGCCAGCAGTGAAGATAACAGGGACCCTTCACCCCTCCACTTT.